This TCR beta chain was obtained from a study of T cells in tuberculosis (dated by TCRdb to between 2018 and 2020). Turning to the overall study: The study combined CD1B tetramers and high-throughput TCR immunosequencing to characterize T cells specific for the mycobacterial lipid antigen glucose monomycolate (GMM). What the research found in general, with its limitations: The stringent sort gate may have missed T cells binding the CD1B-GMM tetramer with low affinity.

TCR-alpha and TCR-beta chains were sequenced unpaired, so chain pairing information was not available. TCR libraries were generated with the immunoSEQ multiplex PCR assay, using TCR-beta and/or TCR-alpha/delta assays for each sample. Amplified TCR libraries were sequenced on the Illumina high-throughput platform. From the authors' description of their analysis: Clustering and dimensionality reduction relied on pairwise TCRdist distances among GMM-specific receptors from T cells that were either sorted ex vivo or expanded in vitro. Sequence motifs, defined by gene usage and CDR3 content, were tested for enrichment in tetramer-positive compared with tetramer-negative populations. The immuneACCESS repertoire file appears here via TCRdb, limited to in-frame rearrangements. These files lack a portion of the clones; in checked studies, under half of the deficit traces to unresolved V genes, and the cause of the others is not known. V and J calls and clone size come straight from that table; D and trimming were deduced from the DNA. The sample includes around 50,000 clones, with over 75% observed a single time. The ten largest clones capture 20% to 25% of the sample.

Points on this clone: Base qualities are not at hand, and no much larger clone is one base apart.

PBMC were thawed, rested overnight, stained with GMM-loaded CD1B tetramer, a Live/Dead dye and anti-CD3, and then sorted on a FACS Aria II. The CD1B tetramers were loaded with C32 glucose monomycolate that had been purified from Rhodococcus equi. PBMC used for tetramer sorting had been depleted of CD14-expressing monocytes for a separate study before cryopreservation. Roughly 100,000 tetramer-negative cells were sorted from each donor and analyzed alongside the tetramer-positive cells. Antigen-specific T cells were sorted from a handful of healthy South African adults using GMM-loaded CD1B tetramers. The CDR3 runs 18 residues from the cysteine to the phenylalanine. This entry keeps only the CDR3 DNA: 54 bases, framed from base 1. The germline V end is reduced by 5 bases and the J end by 5 bases; junction bases left unmatched: 19. CDR1 and CDR2, looked up from the germline V gene (reference sequence), are GTSNPN and SVGIG.

This clonotype was obtained from an adult woman with latent tuberculosis. The specimen sequenced was CD1b-GMM tetramer-negative cells sorted from PBMCs. The cell subset or site label, as the study defines it: T cells not binding CD1B-GMM tetramer, sorted from same donor. The sequence is built from TRBV30 and TRBJ2-1, with TRBD1 matching 9 junction bases. The CDR3 reads as follows: CAWQGTGIGVWWDNEQFF. The nucleotides are TGTGCCTGGCAAGGGACAGGGATAGGGGTATGGTGGGACAATGAGCAGTTCTTC.